These T cell receptor beta chains were read from a single sample in a study of sequential checkpoint blockade in melanoma. Method: immunoSEQ multiplex PCR; TCRdb's copy keeps in-frame clones and lacks some. The repertoire has around 10,000 clones, around three quarters of them found once; the top ten carry about 15%. The sequences come from CD8+ T cells sorted from blood (inferred from file names), collected from a patient given nivolumab and ipilimumab in sequence. All receptors come from a human donor with melanoma. Both conserved end residues are part of each CDR3. Each record gives: J gene, V gene, D gene, clone size, CDR3 DNA, CDR3 protein. The D gene is left open where the match is weak. Clone sizes are given selectively: once, few, many, or a class where the clone is expanded.

j_gene: TRBJ1-1
v_gene: TRBV30
d_gene: .
abundance: .
CDR3nt: TGTGCCTGGAGAAGGGGGAACACTGAAGCTTTCTTT
CDR3aa: CAWRRGNTEAFF

j_gene: TRBJ1-6
v_gene: TRBV6-4
d_gene: TRBD1
abundance: few
CDR3nt: TGTGCCAGCAGTGCCGGGACAGGGGATAATTCACCCCTCCACTTT
CDR3aa: CASSAGTGDNSPLHF

j_gene: TRBJ1-2
v_gene: TRBV6-6
d_gene: TRBD1
abundance: .
CDR3nt: TGTGCCAGCAGTTTGGACAGGGGATGGAATGGCTACACCTTC
CDR3aa: CASSLDRGWNGYTF

j_gene: TRBJ1-5
v_gene: TRBV5-6
d_gene: .
abundance: medium-sized
CDR3nt: TGTGCCAGCAGCTTGGCCGTTGAGGGCGGCAATCAGCCCCAGCATTTT
CDR3aa: CASSLAVEGGNQPQHF

j_gene: TRBJ2-5
v_gene: TRBV4-1
d_gene: TRBD1
abundance: .
CDR3nt: TGCGCCAGCAGCCCAACGACAGGGAAGGGAGAGACCCAGTACTTC
CDR3aa: CASSPTTGKGETQYF

j_gene: TRBJ2-2
v_gene: TRBV27
d_gene: .
abundance: .
CDR3nt: TGTGCCAGCAGTTTGTCAGGCGCCGGCACCGGGGAGCTGTTTTTT
CDR3aa: CASSLSGAGTGELFF

j_gene: TRBJ1-5
v_gene: TRBV5-1
d_gene: .
abundance: once
CDR3nt: TGCGCCAGCAGCTTGGAGGCGGTGGACAGCGCTAGCAATCAGCCCCAGCATTTT
CDR3aa: CASSLEAVDSASNQPQHF

j_gene: TRBJ1-1
v_gene: TRBV5-5
d_gene: TRBD1
abundance: .
CDR3nt: TGTGCCAGCAGCTCTGACAGGGTGAGATCCACTGAAGCTTTCTTT
CDR3aa: CASSSDRVRSTEAFF

j_gene: TRBJ2-7
v_gene: TRBV5-4
d_gene: .
abundance: .
CDR3nt: TGTGCCAGCAGCGGGTCGGGGTCCTACGAGCAGTACTTC
CDR3aa: CASSGSGSYEQYF

j_gene: TRBJ1-4
v_gene: TRBV7-9
d_gene: TRBD1
abundance: .
CDR3nt: TGTGCCAGCAGCTTAGCGCAGGGGGCACCTAATGAAAAACTGTTTTTT
CDR3aa: CASSLAQGAPNEKLFF

j_gene: TRBJ1-2
v_gene: TRBV6-1
d_gene: .
abundance: few
CDR3nt: TGTGCCAGCAGTGAACAGGGAGGGGCTAACTATGGCTACACCTTC
CDR3aa: CASSEQGGANYGYTF

j_gene: TRBJ2-1
v_gene: TRBV4-2
d_gene: TRBD2
abundance: once
CDR3nt: TGTGCCAGCAGCCAAGATGGCGGGAGCTCCTACAATGAGCAGTTCTTC
CDR3aa: CASSQDGGSSYNEQFF

j_gene: TRBJ2-2
v_gene: TRBV11-2
d_gene: TRBD2
abundance: .
CDR3nt: TGTGCCAGCAGCTTATTATTAGCGGGAGGCCAGGAGCTGTTTTTT
CDR3aa: CASSLLLAGGQELFF

j_gene: TRBJ2-3
v_gene: TRBV13
d_gene: TRBD2
abundance: once
CDR3nt: TGTGCCAGCAGCTTGAGCGGGGACGGACGAGCGGGAGGAATCACAGATACGCAGTATTTT
CDR3aa: CASSLSGDGRAGGITDTQYF

j_gene: TRBJ1-2
v_gene: TRBV18
d_gene: .
abundance: few
CDR3nt: TGTGCCAGCTCACCACGGGAACCTCGGGGATATGGCTACACCTTC
CDR3aa: CASSPREPRGYGYTF

j_gene: TRBJ1-5
v_gene: TRBV19
d_gene: .
abundance: .
CDR3nt: TGTGCCAGTAGTACCCGCTGGGTGGGCATGAAACGTTTT
CDR3aa: CASSTRWVGMKRF